This section outlines one T cell receptor beta chain sequence together with its context. Its antigen is unidentified. PCR amplification relied on 60 Vbeta primers (plus 13 Jbeta primers). Here immunoSEQ multiplex PCR was the method, and the copy in TCRdb shows in-frame clones only, minus some. The sample records 150,000 or so clones, roughly 75% being singletons. Germline CDR1 and CDR2: MNHNY and SVGAGI (reference sequence). Trimming removed 7 bases at V and 7 bases at J, with 22 bases between. The CDR3 has 15 amino acids. The data were taken from a study of cytomegalovirus exposure and HLA in healthy donors. Study observations and caveats: According to an earlier analysis, most TCR beta V segments yielded productive rearrangements about 87% or about 30% of the time.

V and J are TRBV6-6 and TRBJ1-2; a weak D match, TRBD1 (5 bases). The clonotype was recovered from a man between 40 and 49 years old in good health and CMV-seronegative. The material sequenced was PBMCs. The CDR3 region is CASKSSPGGAGGYTF. CDR3 sequence (DNA): TGTGCCAGCAAGTCTAGCCCCGGAGGGGCGGGTGGCTACACCTTC.